This T cell receptor (beta chain) was profiled in a study of blood T cell repertoires in COVID-19. Study-level background: Donors in the United States, Italy and Spain gave samples during acute or convalescent COVID-19. In each case, the material was cDNA or gDNA derived from T cells, B-cell-depleted T cells, or PBMCs.

Repertoires were generated with immunoSEQ multiplex PCR, while TCRdb's copy carries only in-frame clones and drops some. Of about 160,000 clones in the sample, over 75% were seen once. The V end lost 1 base, the J end lost 3 bases, and 15 bases lay between the germline ends. This CDR3 is built from 17 residues. Germline-derived CDR1 and CDR2 are KGHSH and LQKENI. This TCR was recovered from a man aged 55 to 69 with active or convalescent COVID-19. Sequenced material: peripheral blood. This chain joins TRBV18 and TRBJ1-4, with D hard to call. CDR3 coding DNA: TGTGCCAGCTCACCACAGTCGGGGATAAAGCCTAATGAAAAACTGTTTTTT. It translates to CASSPQSGIKPNEKLFF.